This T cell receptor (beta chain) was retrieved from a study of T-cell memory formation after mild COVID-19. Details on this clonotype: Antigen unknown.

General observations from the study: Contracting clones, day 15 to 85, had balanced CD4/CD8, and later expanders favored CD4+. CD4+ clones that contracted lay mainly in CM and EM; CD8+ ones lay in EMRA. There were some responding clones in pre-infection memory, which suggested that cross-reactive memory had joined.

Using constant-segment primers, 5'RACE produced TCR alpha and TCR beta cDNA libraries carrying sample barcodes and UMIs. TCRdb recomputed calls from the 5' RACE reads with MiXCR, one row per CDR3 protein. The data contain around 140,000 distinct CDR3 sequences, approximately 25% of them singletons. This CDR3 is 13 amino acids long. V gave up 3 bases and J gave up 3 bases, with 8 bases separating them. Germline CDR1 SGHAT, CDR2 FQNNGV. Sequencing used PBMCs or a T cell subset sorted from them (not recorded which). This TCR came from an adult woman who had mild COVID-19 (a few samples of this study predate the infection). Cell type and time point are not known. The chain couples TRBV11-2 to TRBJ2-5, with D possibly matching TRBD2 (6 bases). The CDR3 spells CASSFPGEETQYF. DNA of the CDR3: TGTGCCAGCAGCTTCCCGGGGGAAGAGACCCAGTACTTC.